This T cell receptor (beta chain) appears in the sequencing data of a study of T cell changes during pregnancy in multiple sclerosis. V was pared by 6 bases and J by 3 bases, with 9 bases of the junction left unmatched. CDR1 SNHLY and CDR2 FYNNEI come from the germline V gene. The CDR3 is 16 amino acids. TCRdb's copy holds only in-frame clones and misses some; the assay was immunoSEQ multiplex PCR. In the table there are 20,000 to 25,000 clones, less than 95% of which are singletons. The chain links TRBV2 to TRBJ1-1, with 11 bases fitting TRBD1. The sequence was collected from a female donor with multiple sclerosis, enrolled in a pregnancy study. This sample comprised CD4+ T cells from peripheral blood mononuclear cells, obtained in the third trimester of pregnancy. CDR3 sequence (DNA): TGTGCCAGCAGCGACCGGACAGGGGGCGCGGACACTGAAGCTTTCTTT. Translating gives CASSDRTGGADTEAFF.